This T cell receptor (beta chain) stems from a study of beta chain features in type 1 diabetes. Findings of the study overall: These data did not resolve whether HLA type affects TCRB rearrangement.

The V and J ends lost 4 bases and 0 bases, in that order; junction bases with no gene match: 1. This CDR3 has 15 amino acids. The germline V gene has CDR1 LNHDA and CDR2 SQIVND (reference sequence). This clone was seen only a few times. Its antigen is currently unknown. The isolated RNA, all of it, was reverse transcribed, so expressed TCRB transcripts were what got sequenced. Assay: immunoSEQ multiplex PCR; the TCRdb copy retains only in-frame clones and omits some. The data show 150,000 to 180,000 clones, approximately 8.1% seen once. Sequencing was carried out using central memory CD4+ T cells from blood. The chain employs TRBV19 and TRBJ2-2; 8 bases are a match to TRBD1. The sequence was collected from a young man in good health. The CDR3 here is CASSNRGTNTGELFF. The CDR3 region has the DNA TGTGCCAGTAGTAACAGGGGGACGAACACCGGGGAGCTGTTTTTT. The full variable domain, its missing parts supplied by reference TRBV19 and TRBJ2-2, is DGGITQSPKYLFRKEGQNVTLSCEQNLNHDAMYWYRQDPGQGLRLIYYSQIVNDFQKGDIAEGYSVSREKKESFPLTVTSAQKNPTAFYLCASSNRGTNTGELFFGEGSRLTVL.